This TCR beta chain was sequenced in a study of T cells in Graves' hyperthyroidism and ophthalmopathy. Whole-study findings and limits: The model anticipated ophthalmopathy a median approximately 6.5 months pre-onset.

This clonotype was observed many times. The target antigen is unknown. TCR beta CDR3 sequences were amplified from RNA transcripts. An initial round of RT-PCR targeting the TCR CDR3 relied on the HTBI primer set. One entry per CDR3 protein, called by TCRdb with MiXCR from the multiplex PCR reads. The sample has some 270,000 distinct CDR3 sequences, approximately 23% seen once. The source material was blood. The source of this sequence is a woman aged 40 to 55 with Graves' ophthalmopathy.

CDR3 nucleotide sequence: TGTGCCAGCAGCTTAGCGGGAGGGTACGGCTCTGGAAACACCATATATTTT. This translates into CASSLAGGYGSGNTIYF. V gene TRBV7-2 combines with J gene TRBJ1-3; D not certain. Trimming shortened V by 0 bases and J by 0 bases, and 12 bases separated the two germline ends. Germline V gene sequence: CDR1 SGHTA, CDR2 FQGNSA. CDR3 length equals 17 residues. The variable domain in full, completed from reference TRBV7-2 and TRBJ1-3, reads GAGVSQSPSNKVTEKGKDVELRCDPISGHTALYWYRQSLGQGLEFLIYFQGNSAPDKSGLPSDRFSAERTGGSVSTLTIQRTQQEDSAVYLCASSLAGGYGSGNTIYFGEGSWLTVV.